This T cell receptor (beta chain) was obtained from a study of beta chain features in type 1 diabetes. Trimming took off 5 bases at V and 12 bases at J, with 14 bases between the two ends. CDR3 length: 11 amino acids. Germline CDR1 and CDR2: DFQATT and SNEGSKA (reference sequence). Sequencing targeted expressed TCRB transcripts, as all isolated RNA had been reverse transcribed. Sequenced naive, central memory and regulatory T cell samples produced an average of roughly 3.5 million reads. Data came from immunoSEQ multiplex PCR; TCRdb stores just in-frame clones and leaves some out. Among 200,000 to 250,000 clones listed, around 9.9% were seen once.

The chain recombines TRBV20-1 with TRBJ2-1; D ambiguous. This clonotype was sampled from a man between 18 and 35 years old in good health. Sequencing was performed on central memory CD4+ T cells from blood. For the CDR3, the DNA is TGCAGTGCTCTAGGATTAGATGGGCAGTTCTTC. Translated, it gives CSALGLDGQFF.